One and the same sample provided the 13 T cell receptor beta chains below, sequenced in a study of control samples from healthy donors and cancer patients. Clones were read by immunoSEQ multiplex PCR, and TCRdb kept only the in-frame ones, dropping some. The data show around 95,000 clones, around four fifths seen once. The sequencing input was blood. The source is a man aged 30-40 years in good health.

V and J are TRBV24-1 and TRBJ1-5; a weak D match, TRBD1 (6 bases). V dropped 4 bases and J dropped 0 bases, with 9 bases sitting between them. Looked up from germline, CDR1 is KGHDR and CDR2 is SFDVKD. CDR3 length: 15 amino acids. CDR3 protein: CATSEGGNSNQPQHF. The CDR3 DNA sequence: TGTGCCACCAGTGAAGGGGGGAATAGCAATCAGCCCCAGCATTTT.

The chain recombines TRBV3-1 (or the pseudogene TRBV3-2) with TRBJ1-5; D call uncertain. The germline CDR1 and CDR2 sequences are LGHDT and YNNKEL (reference sequence). The length of the CDR3 is 15 residues. V was cut by 0 bases and J by 7 bases, with 13 bases left in between. The CDR3 DNA follows: TGTGCCAGCAGCCAAGATACCGGGATAGGGCAGCCCCAGCATTTT. Its translation is CASSQDTGIGQPQHF.

This clone was seen only a few times. As DNA, the CDR3 is TGTGCCAGCAGTGATAGCGGGTACGAGCAGTACTTC. Protein product: CASSDSGYEQYF. The rearrangement joins TRBV6-4 to TRBJ2-7, with 7 bases matching TRBD2. V trimming: 3 bases; J trimming: 4 bases; junction bases outside the gene matches: 0. This CDR3 comprises 12 residues. Germline values: CDR1 MRHNA, CDR2 SNTAGT.

In DNA, the CDR3 is TGCGCCAGCAGCTTGGAGCCCGCGGTAACTGAAGCTTTCTTT. Encoded protein: CASSLEPAVTEAFF. The chain uses TRBV5-1 and TRBJ1-1; D remains ambiguous. The V end lost 0 bases, the J end lost 5 bases, and 11 bases lay between the germline ends. This CDR3 has 14 residues. Germline V gene data show CDR1 as SGHRS and CDR2 as YFSETQ.

The rearrangement joins TRBV11-1 to TRBJ2-1; 9 bases are shared with TRBD1. This CDR3 has 12 amino acids. Germline-derived CDR1 and CDR2 are SGHAT and FQDESV (reference sequence). V was clipped by 5 bases and J by 13 bases; unmatched bases: 6. CDR3 sequence reads: CASSINRGLQFF. CDR3 bases: TGTGCCAGCAGCATCAACAGGGGGCTCCAGTTCTTC.

The chain has TRBV5-1 and TRBJ2-2; D not resolved. CDR1 is SGHRS, CDR2 YFSETQ, per germline. The V end lost 3 bases, the J end lost 3 bases, and 9 bases lay between the germline ends. The CDR3 totals 14 residues. The CDR3, as DNA: TGCGCCAGCAGCTCGGCTCATTACACCGGGGAGCTGTTTTTT. Residues: CASSSAHYTGELFF.

The chain carries TRBV3-1 (or the pseudogene TRBV3-2) and TRBJ1-1, with D possibly matching TRBD1 (6 bases). Trimming took off 4 bases at V and 6 bases at J, with 12 bases between the two ends. The CDR3 spans 13 residues. In germline, CDR1 is LGHDT, CDR2 YNNKEL (reference sequence). The CDR3 protein is CASSPYPGAEAFF. In DNA form, the CDR3 reads TGTGCCAGCAGCCCTTACCCAGGGGCTGAAGCTTTCTTT.

This clone was observed once. The chain employs TRBV24-1 and TRBJ2-3; no clear D. The V gene's germline CDR1 is KGHDR and CDR2 SFDVKD. V lost 5 bases and J 4 bases, leaving 6 bases between the germline ends. The CDR3 spans 12 residues. The CDR3 spells CATSGVSDTQYF. DNA of the CDR3: TGTGCCACCAGTGGTGTTTCAGATACGCAGTATTTT.

This chain joins TRBV5-1 and TRBJ2-5; D is perhaps TRBD1 or TRBD2 (7 bases each). The germline V gene has CDR1 SGHRS and CDR2 YFSETQ. Trimming stripped 4 bases from V and 4 bases from J, with 14 bases between. There are 14 residues in the CDR3. Here the CDR3 reads CASSQGGTGETQYF. CDR3 bases: TGCGCCAGCAGCCAGGGGGGGACTGGAGAGACCCAGTACTTC.

V and J are TRBV6-4 and TRBJ1-2; D perhaps matches TRBD1 (6 bases). The CDR3 extends over 12 amino acids. Trimming cost V 10 bases and J 8 bases, with 17 bases left between them. Germline CDR1 and CDR2: MRHNA and SNTAGT. The CDR3 region is CATPSGGGGYTF. Here the CDR3 DNA reads TGTGCCACCCCCTCGGGGGGCGGAGGCTACACCTTC.

J is TRBJ1-4 and V is TRBV7-9; D remains ambiguous. The CDR3 covers 15 residues. V gave up 5 bases and J gave up 3 bases, with 13 bases separating them. Germline values: CDR1 SEHNR, CDR2 FQNEAQ (reference sequence). The CDR3 spells CASSPRGVANEKLFF. The DNA of the CDR3 is TGTGCCAGCAGCCCCCGCGGGGTCGCTAATGAAAAACTGTTTTTT. Complete variable domain (other parts from reference TRBV7-9 and TRBJ1-4): DTGVSQNPRHKITKRGQNVTFRCDPISEHNRLYWYRQTLGQGPEFLTYFQNEAQLEKSRLLSDRFSAERPKGSFSTLEIQRTEQGDSAMYLCASSPRGVANEKLFFGSGTQLSVL.

The chain uses TRBV6-5 and TRBJ2-3, with 7 bases matching TRBD2. Trimming took 7 bases from V and 8 from J; bases not matched to a gene: 9. The V gene's germline CDR1 is MNHEY and CDR2 SVGAGI. This CDR3 is 13 amino acids long. This chain's CDR3 is CASNLEGRGTQYF. In DNA form, the CDR3 reads TGTGCCAGCAATTTAGAGGGGAGGGGTACGCAGTATTTT.

This rearrangement joins TRBV5-4 to TRBJ1-6; D remains unclear. The V end was cut by 1 base, the J end by 7 bases, with 6 bases between. The CDR3 covers 13 residues. Looked up from germline, CDR1 is SGHNT and CDR2 is YYREEE (reference sequence). The CDR3 DNA reads TGTGCCAGCAGCTTGAAGCCGAATTCACCCCTCCACTTT. The encoded protein is CASSLKPNSPLHF.